The T cell receptor (beta chain) described here comes from a study of T cells in Graves' hyperthyroidism and ophthalmopathy. Germline CDR1 and CDR2: MNHEY and SVGEGT. Trimming removed 0 bases at V and 6 bases at J, with 20 bases between. The CDR3 extends over 17 amino acids. This clonotype showed up many times. Hyperthyroidism was newly diagnosed in patients aged 18 to 65 (duration under 2 months). The study collected blood at first hyperthyroidism diagnosis, before any ophthalmopathy symptoms arose. RNA transcripts yielded amplified TCR beta CDR3 regions. Researchers ran a first-round RT-PCR on the TCR CDR3 using the HTBI primer set. MiXCR was run by TCRdb on the multiplex PCR reads, yielding one entry per CDR3 protein. This table has about 580,000 distinct CDR3 sequences, approximately 14% appearing once.

This clonotype was obtained from a woman aged 30 to 39 with Graves' hyperthyroidism that later progressed to Graves' ophthalmopathy. The chain links TRBV6-2 or TRBV6-3 to TRBJ1-2; D is ambiguous. Sequencing input: blood. CDR3 protein: CASSYSVGRFNNDGYTF. Here the CDR3 DNA reads TGTGCCAGCAGTTACTCCGTGGGCAGATTCAATAATGATGGCTACACCTTC.